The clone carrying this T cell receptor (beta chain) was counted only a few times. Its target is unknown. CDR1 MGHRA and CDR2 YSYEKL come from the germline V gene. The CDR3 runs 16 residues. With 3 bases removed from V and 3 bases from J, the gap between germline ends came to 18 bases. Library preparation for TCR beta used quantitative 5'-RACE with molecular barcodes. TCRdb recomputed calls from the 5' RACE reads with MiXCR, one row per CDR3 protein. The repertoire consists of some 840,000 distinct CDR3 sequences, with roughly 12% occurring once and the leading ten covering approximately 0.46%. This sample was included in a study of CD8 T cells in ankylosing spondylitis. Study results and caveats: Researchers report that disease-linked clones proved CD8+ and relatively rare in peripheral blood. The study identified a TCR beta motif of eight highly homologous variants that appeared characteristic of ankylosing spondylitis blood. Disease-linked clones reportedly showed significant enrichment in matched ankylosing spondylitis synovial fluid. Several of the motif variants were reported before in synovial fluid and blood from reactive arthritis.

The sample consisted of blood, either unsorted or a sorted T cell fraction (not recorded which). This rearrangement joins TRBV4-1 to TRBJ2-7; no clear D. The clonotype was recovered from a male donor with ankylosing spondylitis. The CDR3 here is CASSQSQKGQSYEQYF. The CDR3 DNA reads TGCGCCAGCAGCCAGTCTCAGAAAGGTCAGAGCTACGAGCAGTACTTC.